This passage covers 27 T cell receptor beta chains from one sample sequenced in a study of shared clonotypes between healthy human individuals (dated by TCRdb to 2018 to 2021). The library was generated by the immunoSEQ multiplex PCR assay. TCRdb mirrors the immuneACCESS table, restricted to in-frame sequences. Some clones are absent from its copies; in checked studies, under half trace to an unresolved V gene, and the reason for the others is unknown. The sample yields about 1 million clones; roughly 70% were counted once. The biggest ten clones account for about 1.5% of the sample. Specimen: memory CD4+ T cells sorted from blood. Taken with the paper, the label for cell subset or site translates to: CD45RA-negative fraction. These receptor sequences come from a man aged 18 to 29 in good health.

V gene TRBV23-1 combines with J gene TRBJ1-2; unclear D gene. TRBV23-1 is given ORF status, its function remaining uncertain. This CDR3 is built from 14 residues. Between the trimmed V and J ends, which lost 4 bases and 1 base, there was a span of 10 bases. CDR3 in amino acids: CASSLWTGNYGYTF. The CDR3 DNA reads TGCGCCAGCAGTCTGTGGACGGGTAACTATGGCTACACCTTC.

V usage is TRBV28 and J usage is TRBJ1-2; D unclear. Per the germline V gene, CDR1 is MDHEN and CDR2 is SYDVKM. V dropped 5 bases and J dropped 6 bases, with 16 bases sitting between them. This CDR3 has 14 amino acids. The CDR3 coding sequence is TGTGCCAGCAGTCCCTCCCACAGATCGGATGGCTACACCTTC. Translated, it gives CASSPSHRSDGYTF.

The chain carries TRBV7-9 and TRBJ2-3; D not resolved. V lost 7 bases to trimming and J lost 4 bases, with 12 bases between them. This CDR3 is built from 13 residues. From germline, CDR1 is SEHNR and CDR2 FQNEAQ (reference sequence). This CDR3 is CASTSRGADTQYF. In DNA, the CDR3 is TGTGCCAGCACCTCTCGAGGAGCAGATACGCAGTATTTT.

The chain couples TRBV7-8 to TRBJ1-5; the D gene is possibly TRBD1 (5 bases). CDR1 and CDR2 (germline): SGHVS, FQNEAQ. Between the trimmed V and J ends, which lost 0 bases and 2 bases, there was a span of 23 bases. CDR3 length: 20 residues. For the CDR3, the DNA is TGTGCCAGCAGCTTAGCCCTGGGACCAGGGCTTGGACGGGGCAATCAGCCCCAGCATTTT. Encoded protein: CASSLALGPGLGRGNQPQHF.

The sample holds a few counts of this clone. The V and J genes are TRBV5-1 and TRBJ2-5; TRBD2 aligns across 9 bases. Germline lookup yields CDR1 SGHRS and CDR2 YFSETQ. CDR3 length: 15 residues. V trimming: 4 bases; J trimming: 4 bases; junction bases outside the gene matches: 8. CDR3 in amino acids: CASSNQGGRAETQYF. The CDR3 nucleotides read TGCGCCAGCAGCAATCAAGGCGGGAGGGCAGAGACCCAGTACTTC.

The chain employs TRBV21-1 and TRBJ2-7; the D segment call TRBD2 is taken from the table without a DNA check. TRBV21-1 is an annotated pseudogene. The CDR3 consists of 14 residues. DNA for the CDR3: TGTGCCAGCAGCAATCGGGGGACTAGTTACGAGCAGTACTTC. Its protein product is CASSNRGTSYEQYF.

This chain joins TRBV5-1 and TRBJ1-1, with D unresolved. Trimming pared 4 bases from V and 0 bases from J, leaving 13 bases between. Germline V gives CDR1 SGHRS, CDR2 YFSETQ. The length of the CDR3 is 15 residues. CDR3 sequence: CASSPTGRMNTEAFF. CDR3 coding DNA: TGCGCCAGCAGCCCCACGGGTCGCATGAACACTGAAGCTTTCTTT.

The count of this clone is one. The J gene is TRBJ1-2, the V gene TRBV5-4; 11 positions agree with TRBD1. The CDR3 is 14 residues long. CDR1 and CDR2 (germline): SGHNT, YYREEE (reference sequence). With 4 bases clipped from V and 7 bases from J, the junction kept 6 bases outside the gene matches. CDR3 protein: CASSKGQGDGGYTF. CDR3 coding DNA: TGTGCCAGCAGCAAGGGACAGGGGGATGGTGGCTACACCTTC. Full variable domain (remainder filled in from reference TRBV5-4 and TRBJ1-2): ETGVTQSPTHLIKTRGQQVTLRCSSQSGHNTVSWYQQALGQGPQFIFQYYREEENGRGNFPPRFSGLQFPNYSSELNVNALELDDSALYLCASSKGQGDGGYTFGSGTRLTVV.

The chain has TRBV2 and TRBJ2-1; TRBD2 matches at 12 bases. This CDR3 spans 15 amino acids. From germline, CDR1 is SNHLY and CDR2 FYNNEI. V shed 7 bases, J shed 10 bases, and the junction held 11 bases outside the gene matches. This CDR3 is CASTWLAGGMGEQFF. Written as DNA, the CDR3 is TGTGCCAGCACTTGGCTAGCGGGGGGGATGGGGGAGCAGTTCTTC.

The chain uses TRBV27 and TRBJ2-7; no definite D call. The CDR3 extends over 13 amino acids. V was cut by 5 bases and J by 0 bases, with 8 bases left in between. Germline CDR1 MNHEY, CDR2 SMNVEV (reference sequence). The CDR3 region is CASSLGGSYEQYF. The CDR3 DNA reads TGTGCCAGCAGTCTTGGCGGCTCCTACGAGCAGTACTTC.

This clone was observed many times. The V and J genes are TRBV30 and TRBJ2-3; D may correspond to TRBD1 or TRBD2 (5 bases each). CDR1 is GTSNPN and CDR2 is SVGIG in the germline V gene (reference sequence). The V end was cut by 0 bases, the J end by 6 bases, with 10 bases between. This CDR3 is built from 13 residues. As DNA, the CDR3 is TGTGCCTGGAGTGTACGGGGCCGGGATACGCAGTATTTT. Protein: CAWSVRGRDTQYF.

A single count supports this clone. The rearrangement links TRBV5-1 to TRBJ2-5; TRBD2 matches 7 bases. V lost 4 bases and J lost 1; bases outside the gene matches: 4. The length of the CDR3 is 14 residues. Germline CDR1 is SGHRS and CDR2 is YFSETQ. Here the CDR3 DNA reads TGCGCCAGCAGCCTGACTAGCCCCCAAGAGACCCAGTACTTC. Its translation is CASSLTSPQETQYF.

With respect to this clone: Other DNA sequences of this sample code for an identical CDR3. This chain links TRBV7-2 with TRBJ2-5, with 9 bases that match TRBD2. With 5 bases clipped from V and 5 bases from J, the junction kept 3 bases outside the gene matches. Germline CDR1 is SGHTA and CDR2 is FQGNSA. CDR3 size: 13 residues. CDR3 residues: CASSPGLAETQYF. The DNA of the CDR3 is TGTGCCAGCAGCCCCGGACTAGCGGAGACCCAGTACTTC.

The V and J genes are TRBV6-4 and TRBJ1-1; D gene uncertain. Trimming took off 0 bases at V and 3 bases at J, with 17 bases between the two ends. Germline-derived CDR1 and CDR2 are MRHNA and SNTAGT. This CDR3 contains 17 residues. This CDR3 reads CASSDSSGDWADTEAFF. As DNA, the CDR3 is TGTGCCAGCAGTGACTCGAGTGGTGACTGGGCCGACACTGAAGCTTTCTTT.

This clone has just a few counts. The chain uses TRBV19 and TRBJ1-2; the D is unclear. The germline gives CDR1 LNHDA, CDR2 SQIVND (reference sequence). V lost 7 bases, J lost 4 bases, and 22 bases lay in between. The CDR3 extends over 16 amino acids. The CDR3 DNA reads as TGTGCCAGTATCTCACCTGGACGGCAGACTACCTATGGCTACACCTTC. Translation: CASISPGRQTTYGYTF.

This rearrangement joins TRBV7-9 to TRBJ2-5, with D hard to call. The CDR3 contains 13 residues. The V gene lost 3 bases and the J gene lost 4 bases, with 9 bases spanning the gap. Germline V gives CDR1 SEHNR, CDR2 FQNEAQ (reference sequence). The CDR3: CASSFRSVETQYF. The CDR3 DNA follows: TGTGCCAGCAGCTTTAGGAGTGTAGAGACCCAGTACTTC.

J is TRBJ2-7 and V is TRBV18; D may be TRBD1 (6 bases). The CDR3 extends over 15 amino acids. Per the germline V gene, CDR1 is KGHSH and CDR2 is LQKENI. Trimming took 3 bases from V and 5 from J, leaving 17 bases between them. The CDR3 sequence is CASSPMGIGDNEQYF. The CDR3 DNA follows: TGTGCCAGCTCACCCATGGGCATAGGGGACAACGAGCAGTACTTC.

The rearrangement joins TRBV7-2 to TRBJ2-2; 7 bases are shared with TRBD2. Germline V gene data show CDR1 as SGHTA and CDR2 as FQGNSA. CDR3 size: 18 residues. The trim removed 0 bases at V and 1 base at J, leaving 8 bases unmatched. The CDR3 sequence: CASSLAVLASMNTGELFF. The CDR3 coding sequence is TGTGCCAGCAGCTTAGCCGTACTAGCGAGCATGAACACCGGGGAGCTGTTTTTT.

This clone turned up a few times. J is TRBJ1-1 and V is TRBV30, with D perhaps TRBD1 (6 bases). Trimming shortened V by 8 bases and J by 1 base, and 17 bases separated the two germline ends. Germline V lookup: CDR1 GTSNPN, CDR2 SVGIG (reference sequence). The CDR3 has 14 residues. CDR3 sequence reads: CAQSGVWGNTEAFF. Here the CDR3 DNA reads TGTGCCCAATCAGGGGTATGGGGGAACACTGAAGCTTTCTTT.

This rearrangement joins TRBV2 to TRBJ2-7; 7 bases match TRBD1. Losses at the gene ends were 3 bases for V and 3 bases for J; bases not matched to a gene: 8. CDR1 is SNHLY, CDR2 FYNNEI, per germline. The CDR3 totals 15 residues. CDR3 residues: CASSDWQTGLYEQYF. DNA for the CDR3: TGTGCCAGCAGTGACTGGCAGACAGGGCTCTACGAGCAGTACTTC.

This clone occurred a few times. One junction end disagrees with the germline gene, perhaps due to a read error. V gene TRBV7-7 combines with J gene TRBJ2-5; 8 bases map to TRBD1. This CDR3 is built from 15 residues. Per the germline V gene, CDR1 is SSHAT and CDR2 is FNYEAQ (reference sequence). The CDR3: CASSLSGGAKETQYF. The CDR3 DNA sequence: TGTGCTAGCAGCTTATCAGGGGGCGCGAAGGAGACCCAGTACTTC.

This chain uses TRBV5-6 with TRBJ1-6; unclear D gene. The CDR3 spans 14 residues. Germline CDR1 and CDR2: SGHDT and YYEEEE. V was shortened by 2 bases and J by 7 bases, with 10 bases between the two germline ends. This chain's CDR3 is CASSFARGNSPLHF. DNA of the CDR3: TGTGCCAGCAGCTTTGCCCGTGGGAATTCACCCCTCCACTTT. Complete variable domain (other parts from reference TRBV5-6 and TRBJ1-6): DAGVTQSPTHLIKTRGQQVTLRCSPKSGHDTVSWYQQALGQGPQFIFQYYEEEERQRGNFPDRFSGHQFPNYSSELNVNALLLGDSALYLCASSFARGNSPLHFGNGTRLTVT.

The chain has TRBV28 and TRBJ1-3; D is uncertain. The germline CDR1 and CDR2 sequences are MDHEN and SYDVKM. The CDR3 sequence is 15 residues long. Between the trimmed V and J ends, which lost 6 bases and 1 base, there was a span of 13 bases. Here the CDR3 reads CASSMQEPSGNTIYF. The DNA for the CDR3 is TGTGCCAGCAGCATGCAGGAACCTTCTGGAAACACCATATATTTT.

The CDR3 DNA reads TGCGCCAGCAGCTTAGAGGGGACAGACAGAAACACCATATATTTT. Translation gives CASSLEGTDRNTIYF. V gene TRBV5-1 combines with J gene TRBJ1-3; 7 bases fit TRBD1. Germline CDR1 SGHRS, CDR2 YFSETQ. Trimming removed 2 bases from V and 5 bases from J; junction bases left unmatched: 7. The CDR3 spans 15 residues.

The CDR3 coding sequence is TGTGCCAGCAGCTTACTAGAGGGAGGGAACACTGAAGCTTTCTTT. This translates into CASSLLEGGNTEAFF. The chain has TRBV5-6 and TRBJ1-1; D is undetermined. Trimming shortened V by 2 bases and J by 1 base, and 12 bases separated the two germline ends. This CDR3 contains 15 residues. Germline CDR1 is SGHDT and CDR2 is YYEEEE.

This clone was counted a single time. The same CDR3 also results from other DNA sequences found in this sample. The V gene is TRBV5-1, the J gene TRBJ1-1; D not certain. Trimming cost V 0 bases and J 1 base, with 7 bases left between them. CDR3 size: 14 residues. Germline V gene lookup returns CDR1 SGHRS and CDR2 YFSETQ. CDR3 coding DNA: TGCGCCAGCAGCTTGGAGGCCGGGAACACTGAAGCTTTCTTT. Its protein is CASSLEAGNTEAFF.

This clone was detected a few times. The V call is TRBV5-1, the J call TRBJ2-7; TRBD1 agrees at 9 bases. The V gene's germline CDR1 is SGHRS and CDR2 YFSETQ. CDR3 length: 15 residues. The V gene end was trimmed by 4 bases and the J gene end by 4 bases; junction bases not matched to a gene: 9. The CDR3 DNA reads as TGCGCCAGCAGCCTTAATGACAGGGGGATATACGAGCAGTACTTC. It codes for CASSLNDRGIYEQYF.